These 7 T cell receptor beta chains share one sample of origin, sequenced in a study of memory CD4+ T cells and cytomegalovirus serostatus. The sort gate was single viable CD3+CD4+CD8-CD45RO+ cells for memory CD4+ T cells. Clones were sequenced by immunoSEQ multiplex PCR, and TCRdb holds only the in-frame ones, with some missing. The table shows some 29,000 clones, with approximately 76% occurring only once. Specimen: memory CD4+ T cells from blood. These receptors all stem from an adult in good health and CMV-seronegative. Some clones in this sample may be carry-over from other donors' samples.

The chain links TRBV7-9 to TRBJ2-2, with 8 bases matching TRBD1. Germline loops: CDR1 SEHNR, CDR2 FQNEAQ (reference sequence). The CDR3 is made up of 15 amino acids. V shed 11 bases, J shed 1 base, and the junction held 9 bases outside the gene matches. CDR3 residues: CALRGGTGNTGELFF. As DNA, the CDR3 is TGTGCCCTCAGAGGGGGGACAGGGAACACCGGGGAGCTGTTTTTT. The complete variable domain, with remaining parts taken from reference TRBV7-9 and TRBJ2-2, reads DTGVSQNPRHKITKRGQNVTFRCDPISEHNRLYWYRQTLGQGPEFLTYFQNEAQLEKSRLLSDRFSAERPKGSFSTLEIQRTEQGDSAMYLCALRGGTGNTGELFFGEGSRLTVL.

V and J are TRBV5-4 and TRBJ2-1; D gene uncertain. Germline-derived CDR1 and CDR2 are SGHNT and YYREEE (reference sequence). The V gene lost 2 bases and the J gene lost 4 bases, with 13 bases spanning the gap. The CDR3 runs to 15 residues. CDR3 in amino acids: CASSLLTTQYNEQFF. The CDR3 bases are TGTGCCAGCAGCTTACTGACAACCCAATACAATGAGCAGTTCTTC.

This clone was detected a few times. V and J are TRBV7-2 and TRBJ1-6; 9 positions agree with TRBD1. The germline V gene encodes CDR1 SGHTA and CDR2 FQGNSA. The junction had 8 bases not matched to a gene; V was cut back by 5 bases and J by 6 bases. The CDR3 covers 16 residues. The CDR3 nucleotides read TGTGCCAGCAGCCCGAGGACAGGGGCTCGTAATTCACCCCTCCACTTT. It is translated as CASSPRTGARNSPLHF.

CDR3 loop: CASSELRGETQYF. CDR3 nucleotide sequence: TGTGCCAGCAGTGAACTGAGGGGGGAGACCCAGTACTTC. V gene TRBV6-1 combines with J gene TRBJ2-5, with a weak D call TRBD1 (6 bases). The germline V gene has CDR1 MNHNS and CDR2 SASEGT. This CDR3 spans 13 amino acids. The V end was cut by 2 bases, the J end by 5 bases, with 9 bases between.

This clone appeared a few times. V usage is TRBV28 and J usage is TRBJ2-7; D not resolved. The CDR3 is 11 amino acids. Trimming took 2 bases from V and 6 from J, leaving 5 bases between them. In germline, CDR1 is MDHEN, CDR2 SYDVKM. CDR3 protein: CASSLGGEQYF. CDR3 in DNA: TGTGCCAGCAGTTTAGGTGGCGAGCAGTACTTC.

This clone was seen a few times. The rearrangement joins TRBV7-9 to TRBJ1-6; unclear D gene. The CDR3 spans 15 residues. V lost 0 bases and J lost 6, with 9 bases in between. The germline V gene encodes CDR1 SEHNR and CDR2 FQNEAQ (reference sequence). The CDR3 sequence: CASSLANSPNSPLHF. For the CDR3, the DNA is TGTGCCAGCAGCTTAGCGAACAGTCCTAATTCACCCCTCCACTTT.

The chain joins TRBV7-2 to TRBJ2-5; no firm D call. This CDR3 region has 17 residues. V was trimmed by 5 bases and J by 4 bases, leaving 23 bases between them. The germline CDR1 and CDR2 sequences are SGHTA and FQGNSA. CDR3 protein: CASSTSPPTIKGETQYF. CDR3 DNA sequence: TGTGCCAGCAGCACAAGCCCCCCCACAATAAAAGGAGAGACCCAGTACTTC.